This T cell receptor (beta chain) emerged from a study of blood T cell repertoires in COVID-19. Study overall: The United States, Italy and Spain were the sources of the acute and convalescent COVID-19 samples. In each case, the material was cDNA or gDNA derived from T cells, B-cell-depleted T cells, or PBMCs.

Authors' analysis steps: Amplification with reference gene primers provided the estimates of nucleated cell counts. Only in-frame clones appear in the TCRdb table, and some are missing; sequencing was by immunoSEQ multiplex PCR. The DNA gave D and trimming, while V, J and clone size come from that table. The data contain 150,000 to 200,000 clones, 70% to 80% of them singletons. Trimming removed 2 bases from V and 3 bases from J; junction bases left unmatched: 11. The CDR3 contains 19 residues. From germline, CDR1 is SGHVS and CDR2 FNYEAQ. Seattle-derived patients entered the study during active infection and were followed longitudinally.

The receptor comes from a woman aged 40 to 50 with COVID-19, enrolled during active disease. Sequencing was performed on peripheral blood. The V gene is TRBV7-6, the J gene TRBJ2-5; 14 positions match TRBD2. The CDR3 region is CASSLSLTPGLAGEETQYF. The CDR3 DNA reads TGTGCCAGCAGCTTATCACTTACTCCGGGACTAGCGGGGGAAGAGACCCAGTACTTC.